Listed here are 29 T cell receptor beta chains from one sample, sequenced in a study of blood T cells in healthy people across ages. The authors ran a second PCR of about 7 to 11 cycles using a sample-barcoded 5' primer and a J-beta primer mix. TCRdb analysed the 5' RACE reads with MiXCR anew, one entry per CDR3 protein. The table includes approximately 940,000 distinct CDR3 sequences, around 46% detected once. Sequenced material: blood. These receptors all come from a man aged 30-40 years in good health.

V and J are TRBV7-2 and TRBJ2-1; TRBD2 agrees at 7 bases. The CDR3 length is 13 residues. The germline gives CDR1 SGHTA, CDR2 FQGNSA. V trimming: 2 bases; J trimming: 6 bases; junction bases outside the gene matches: 1. CDR3 residues: CASSLPSGNEQFF. In nucleotides, the CDR3 is TGTGCCAGCAGCTTACCTAGCGGCAATGAGCAGTTCTTC.

CDR3 protein: CASSRQGHGYTF. DNA of the CDR3: TGTGCCAGCAGCCGACAGGGTCATGGCTACACCTTC. The chain combines TRBV6-5 with TRBJ1-2; 7 bases fit TRBD1. The length of the CDR3 is 12 residues. J was trimmed by 6 bases and V by 6 bases; bases with no gene match: 4. Germline CDR1 is MNHEY and CDR2 is SVGAGI.

This chain uses TRBV20-1 with TRBJ2-7; 7 nucleotides align to TRBD1. Germline-derived CDR1 and CDR2 are DFQATT and SNEGSKA (reference sequence). The CDR3 sequence is 13 residues long. The CDR3 spells CSPTGTEPYEQYF. CDR3 DNA: TGCAGCCCCACCGGGACAGAACCCTACGAGCAGTACTTC.

CDR3 DNA sequence: TGTGCCAGCGGATTACGAAACTACGAGCAGTACTTC. Residues: CASGLRNYEQYF. V usage is TRBV27 and J usage is TRBJ2-7; unclear D gene. The CDR3 runs to 12 residues. Trimming stripped 8 bases from V and 3 bases from J, with 11 bases between. Per germline, CDR1 MNHEY and CDR2 SMNVEV (reference sequence).

The genes are TRBV7-8 and TRBJ1-5, with no clear D. From germline, CDR1 is SGHVS and CDR2 FQNEAQ. The CDR3 length is 15 residues. The ends were cut back, 7 bases at V and 0 bases at J, with 13 bases in the middle. The CDR3 bases are TGTGCCAGCACCCAAGCGGGGTATAGCAATCAGCCCCAGCATTTT. This gives the protein CASTQAGYSNQPQHF.

V is TRBV6-1 and J is TRBJ1-1; a possible D gene is TRBD1 (6 bases). The CDR3 has 13 residues. V was pared by 6 bases and J by 3 bases, with 11 bases between. Germline CDR1 and CDR2: MNHNS and SASEGT. CDR3 amino acids: CASRKAGDTEAFF. In DNA, the CDR3 is TGTGCCAGCAGGAAGGCAGGGGACACTGAAGCTTTCTTT.

The chain is built from TRBV28 and TRBJ2-4; TRBD1 matches at 11 bases. This CDR3 contains 16 residues. CDR1 is MDHEN, CDR2 SYDVKM, per germline. V lost 0 bases and J lost 2; bases outside the gene matches: 0. The CDR3 sequence: CASSLWDRGPKNIQYF. The CDR3 DNA reads TGTGCCAGCAGTTTATGGGACAGGGGGCCCAAAAACATTCAGTACTTC. Looking up the rest from reference TRBV28 and TRBJ2-4 gives the full variable domain: DVKVTQSSRYLVKRTGEKVFLECVQDMDHENMFWYRQDPGLGLRLIYFSYDVKMKEKGDIPEGYSVSREKKERFSLILESASTNQTSMYLCASSLWDRGPKNIQYFGAGTRLSVL.

This sequence joins TRBV20-1 and TRBJ1-2; a weak D match, TRBD1 (5 bases). Germline CDR1 and CDR2: DFQATT and SNEGSKA (reference sequence). Trimming left V 3 bases short and J 8 bases short, with 13 bases between. The CDR3 runs to 12 residues. CDR3 coding DNA: TGCAGTGCTAGCGGGGGACGATGGGGCTACACCTTC. Translating it yields CSASGGRWGYTF.

The chain carries TRBV4-3 and TRBJ2-4; TRBD1 might be the D (6 bases). Germline-derived CDR1 and CDR2 are LGHNA and YSLEER. The CDR3 is made up of 18 amino acids. V lost 0 bases to trimming and J lost 3 bases, with 18 bases between them. The CDR3 region has the DNA TGCGCCAGCAGCCAAGATAGAGGGGGTGTGGGAGTCAAAAACATTCAGTACTTC. This codes for CASSQDRGGVGVKNIQYF.

This clonotype was observed a handful of times. The rearrangement links TRBV7-6 to TRBJ2-3; D gene ambiguous. Germline CDR1 SGHVS, CDR2 FNYEAQ. Trimming took 2 bases from V and 1 from J, leaving 13 bases between them. There are 16 residues in the CDR3. Written as DNA, the CDR3 is TGTGCCAGCAGCTTATCCCCTGAGACTGGCACAGATACGCAGTATTTT. It specifies CASSLSPETGTDTQYF.

The chain carries TRBV2 and TRBJ1-6; 7 bases align to TRBD1. Trimming cost V 0 bases and J 7 bases; bases outside gene matches: 3. Germline-derived CDR1 and CDR2 are SNHLY and FYNNEI. The CDR3 contains 15 residues. The CDR3 loop is CASSEARGRNSPLHF. The CDR3 nucleotides read TGTGCCAGCAGTGAAGCAAGGGGGCGAAATTCACCCCTCCACTTT.

The chain uses TRBV4-3 and TRBJ1-2; possible D gene TRBD1, 6 bases. This CDR3 has 15 residues. The germline V gene has CDR1 LGHNA and CDR2 YSLEER. V shed 4 bases and J shed 4 bases, with 16 bases lying between them. Written as DNA, the CDR3 is TGCGCCAGCAGCCCGGAGACAGGTCGGGGCTATGGCTACACCTTC. Translated, it gives CASSPETGRGYGYTF.

The chain recombines TRBV28 with TRBJ2-7; D may correspond to TRBD1 or TRBD2 (6 bases each). This CDR3 comprises 15 residues. CDR1 is MDHEN and CDR2 is SYDVKM in the germline V gene. V lost 7 bases and J lost 1, with 17 bases in between. The CDR3: CASTQGGLRSYEQYF. In nucleotides, the CDR3 is TGTGCCAGCACCCAAGGGGGGCTGCGTTCCTACGAGCAGTACTTC.

As DNA, the CDR3 is TGTGCCAGCAGTTACTCCGGGGGTAGGGGGAATGAGCAGTTCTTC. This codes for CASSYSGGRGNEQFF. The chain carries TRBV6-6 and TRBJ2-1; the D gene could be TRBD1 or TRBD2 (6 bases each). V lost 0 bases to trimming and J lost 7 bases, with 13 bases between them. CDR1 is MNHNY and CDR2 is SVGAGI in the germline V gene (reference sequence). The CDR3 runs 15 residues.

This clonotype was seen a handful of times. The chain links TRBV12-3 or TRBV12-4 to TRBJ1-5; perhaps TRBD1 as D (6 bases). The CDR3 consists of 11 residues. The ends were cut back, 11 bases at V and 9 bases at J, with 14 bases in the middle. Here the CDR3 DNA reads TGTGCCGCGGGACACGGATGGCCCCAGCATTTT. Amino acids: CAAGHGWPQHF.

The chain employs TRBV20-1 and TRBJ2-3; the match to TRBD2 covers 9 bases. The CDR3 contains 15 residues. Trimming took 1 base from V and 5 from J; bases not matched to a gene: 7. The germline gives CDR1 DFQATT, CDR2 SNEGSKA (reference sequence). The CDR3 protein is CSARGLAGAVDTQYF. The CDR3 region has the DNA TGCAGTGCTAGAGGGTTAGCGGGGGCGGTAGATACGCAGTATTTT.

This chain connects TRBV6-4 to TRBJ2-5; 8 positions match TRBD1. The better agreement between TRBJ2-7 and the DNA end casts doubt on the J call. This CDR3 region has 15 residues. CDR1 and CDR2 from the germline V gene are MRHNA and SNTAGT. CDR3 sequence: CASSDGYRGWYEQYF. Written as DNA, the CDR3 is TGTGCCAGCAGTGACGGGTACAGGGGGTGGTACGAGCAGTACTTC.

The rearrangement joins TRBV4-2 to TRBJ2-5; 16 nucleotides match TRBD2. The V segment lost 3 bases and the J segment 3 bases; nucleotides outside the gene matches: 1. The CDR3 extends over 16 amino acids. The germline V gene has CDR1 LGHNA and CDR2 YNFKEQ. Here the CDR3 DNA reads TGTGCCAGCAGCCACGGGACTAGCGGGAGGGAAGAGACCCAGTACTTC. Translated, it gives CASSHGTSGREETQYF.

This clonotype was picked up many times. This rearrangement joins TRBV2 to TRBJ2-7; no definite D call. This CDR3 spans 13 amino acids. The V and J ends lost 1 base and 0 bases respectively, with 4 bases between them. CDR1 and CDR2 (germline): SNHLY, FYNNEI. In DNA form, the CDR3 reads TGTGCCAGCAGTGAAGTGGCCTCCTACGAGCAGTACTTC. It yields the protein CASSEVASYEQYF.

The chain recombines TRBV27 with TRBJ1-2, with 9 nucleotides matching TRBD1. The junction had 6 bases not matched to a gene; V was cut back by 5 bases and J by 8 bases. The length of the CDR3 is 13 residues. Per germline, CDR1 MNHEY and CDR2 SMNVEV (reference sequence). CDR3 protein: CASSGGQGRGYTF. DNA for the CDR3: TGTGCCAGCAGTGGGGGACAGGGAAGGGGCTACACCTTC.

The chain carries TRBV30 and TRBJ1-6; D might be TRBD1 (5 bases). The CDR3 extends over 14 amino acids. The V end lost 4 bases, the J end lost 6 bases, and 13 bases lay between the germline ends. Germline V gene data show CDR1 as GTSNPN and CDR2 as SVGIG (reference sequence). CDR3 nucleotides: TGTGCCTGGACGAGGCAGGGTGGTAATTCACCCCTCCACTTT. Its translation is CAWTRQGGNSPLHF.

This chain joins TRBV7-2 and TRBJ2-3; the D is unclear. In germline, CDR1 is SGHTA, CDR2 FQGNSA. The CDR3 has 16 amino acids. Trimming left V 4 bases short and J 2 bases short, with 16 bases between. The CDR3 here is CASSSGLETYTDTQYF. CDR3 bases: TGTGCCAGCAGCTCCGGGCTGGAAACCTACACAGATACGCAGTATTTT.

This sequence joins TRBV28 and TRBJ2-7, with D perhaps matching TRBD1 (6 bases). There are 13 residues in the CDR3. From germline, CDR1 is MDHEN and CDR2 SYDVKM. V was shortened by 6 bases and J by 3 bases, with 12 bases between the two germline ends. The CDR3 is CASRRTAHYEQYF. The CDR3 nucleotides read TGTGCCAGCAGGAGGACAGCACACTACGAGCAGTACTTC.

This clonotype was seen a handful of times. The chain joins TRBV7-2 to TRBJ1-2; 7 nucleotides align to TRBD1. Per the germline V gene, CDR1 is SGHTA and CDR2 is FQGNSA. V lost 4 bases, J lost 2 bases, and 4 bases stayed unmatched. CDR3 length: 14 amino acids. CDR3 sequence reads: CASSSWDSNYGYTF. DNA for the CDR3: TGTGCCAGCAGCTCTTGGGACAGCAACTATGGCTACACCTTC.

The V call is TRBV6-2 or TRBV6-3, the J call TRBJ2-5; 10 bases map to TRBD2. With the DNA end fitting TRBJ2-7 better, the J assignment may be wrong. The germline V gene encodes CDR1 MNHEY and CDR2 SVGEGT. The CDR3 consists of 15 residues. The CDR3 coding sequence is TGTGCCAGCAGCCCCGACGGACTAGCGGTCCGCGAGCAGTACTTC. Translated: CASSPDGLAVREQYF.

This clonotype showed up just a few times. One end of the junction varies from germline; a read error may be responsible. The chain joins TRBV7-7 to TRBJ2-7, with 8 bases that match TRBD2. There are 13 residues in the CDR3. Germline loops: CDR1 SSHAT, CDR2 FNYEAQ (reference sequence). The CDR3 DNA reads as TGTGCTAGCAGCCCTAGCGGGCCGGGGGAGCAGTACTTC. It yields the protein CASSPSGPGEQYF.

The chain carries TRBV29-1 and TRBJ2-1; D perhaps matches TRBD2 (6 bases). Trimming cost V 7 bases and J 9 bases, with 19 bases left between them. Germline loops: CDR1 SQVTM, CDR2 ANQGSEA. This CDR3 region has 13 residues. In nucleotides, the CDR3 is TGCAGCGGAGGGGCCGGGACCGGGGGTGAGCAGTTCTTC. Encoded protein: CSGGAGTGGEQFF.

This CDR3 is CASSPGQGGSLAKNIQYF. DNA for the CDR3: TGTGCCAGCAGTCCGGGACAGGGGGGGTCCTTAGCCAAAAACATTCAGTACTTC. This chain links TRBV12-3 or TRBV12-4 with TRBJ2-5, with 11 bases matching TRBD1. The J call may be wrong; the DNA end is better matched by TRBJ2-4. This CDR3 is 18 amino acids long.

The J gene is TRBJ2-2, the V gene TRBV7-2; the match to TRBD2 covers 9 bases. Per the germline V gene, CDR1 is SGHTA and CDR2 is FQGNSA. The CDR3 covers 16 residues. With 3 bases clipped from V and 5 bases from J, the junction kept 7 bases outside the gene matches. CDR3 region: CASSFLSGGRTGELFF. The CDR3 region has the DNA TGTGCCAGCAGCTTTTTAAGCGGGGGGAGGACCGGGGAGCTGTTTTTT.